Listed below are T cell receptor beta chains from one sample, sequenced in a study. TCRdb fed the RT-PCR reads into MiXCR, producing one record per CDR3 protein. In the table there are approximately 720,000 distinct CDR3 sequences, approximately 15% of which are singletons. Input material: memory CD4+ T cells from blood. Every receptor here comes from a female donor in good health, serving as a healthy control. Each CDR3 is given with its conserved first and last residue. D genes are given only for firm matches. Only some rows state a clone size, as once, few, many or a class for expanded clones.

clone_size,v_call,d_call,j_call,cdr3_nt,cdr3_aa
many,TRBV5-1,-,TRBJ2-7,TGCGCCAGCAGCTCTATGACAAGCTCCTACGAGCAGTACTTC,CASSSMTSSYEQYF
-,TRBV7-9,TRBD1,TRBJ1-2,TGTGCCAGCAGCTTAGCGAACAGGGGGAAAGATGGCTACACCTTC,CASSLANRGKDGYTF
-,TRBV6-5,-,TRBJ2-1,TGTGCGACCACAACAGGGTACAATGAGCAGTTCTTC,CATTTGYNEQFF
few,TRBV10-3,TRBD2,TRBJ2-3,TGTGCCATCAGTCTCATCGGACTAGCGACTAGCACAGATACGCAGTATTTT,CAISLIGLATSTDTQYF
few,TRBV6-2/TRBV6-3,TRBD1,TRBJ2-3,TGTGCCAGCAACCCCGGACAGGCCAAAACAGATACGCAGTATTTT,CASNPGQAKTDTQYF
many,TRBV20-1,TRBD2,TRBJ2-7,TGCAGTGCTAGTACGGCGGGAGATGTCGAGCAGTACTTC,CSASTAGDVEQYF
many,TRBV6-5,-,TRBJ1-5,TGTGCCAGCAGCCCTACAGGGAAGGGGCGGCAGCCCCAGCATTTT,CASSPTGKGRQPQHF
-,TRBV27,TRBD1,TRBJ1-5,TGTGCCAGCAGTTCGGACAGGGTTGGACAGCCCCAGCATTTT,CASSSDRVGQPQHF
few,TRBV7-3,TRBD1,TRBJ2-6,TGTGCCAGCAGCTTAAGGGGACAGAGCTCTGGGGCCAACGTCCTGACTTTC,CASSLRGQSSGANVLTF
-,TRBV6-6,-,TRBJ2-1,TGTGCCAGCAACCGAGACACTTACAATGAGCAGTTCTTC,CASNRDTYNEQFF
-,TRBV5-4,TRBD2,TRBJ2-3,TGTGCCAGCAGCCTAAAGCGGGAGGCCCTAACAGATACGCAGTATTTT,CASSLKREALTDTQYF
many,TRBV7-2,-,TRBJ2-1,TGTGCCAGCAGCACCACCTTACTGGGGCTCTACAATGAGCAGTTCTTC,CASSTTLLGLYNEQFF
few,TRBV25-1,TRBD1,TRBJ1-3,TGTGCCAGCAGTAATGGACAGGTCTCTGGAAACACCATATATTTT,CASSNGQVSGNTIYF
many,TRBV3-1,-,TRBJ2-7,TGTGCCAGCAGCCCCTATGGGGACCTTGCCTACGAGCAGTACTTC,CASSPYGDLAYEQYF
-,TRBV6-6,-,TRBJ1-4,TGTGCCAGCAGTTACGACGAGATCACTAATGAAAAACTGTTTTTT,CASSYDEITNEKLFF
-,TRBV7-2,TRBD2,TRBJ2-2,TGTGCCAGCAGCGCGCGGGGGTTGAACACCGGGGAGCTGTTTTTT,CASSARGLNTGELFF
few,TRBV7-3,-,TRBJ2-2,TGTGCCAGCAGCTTAGGAAGCCCTGCCGGGGAGCTGTTTTTT,CASSLGSPAGELFF
-,TRBV30,-,TRBJ1-2,TGTGCCTGGAGTCCCCAGTCGGGTGGCTACACCTTC,CAWSPQSGGYTF
-,TRBV18,-,TRBJ2-1,TGTGCCAGCTCAATCGGACTGGTGGATGAGCAGTTCTTC,CASSIGLVDEQFF
many,TRBV4-3,TRBD2,TRBJ2-7,TGCGCCAGCAGCCAGGACGGACTAGCGGGACCCCACGAGCAGTACTTC,CASSQDGLAGPHEQYF
many,TRBV30,-,TRBJ2-1,TGTGCCTGGAGTGCAGGGTTTAACAATGAGCAGTTCTTC,CAWSAGFNNEQFF
many,TRBV7-2,-,TRBJ2-5,TGTGCCAGCAGCTTAGCGTACAGCCAAGAGACCCAGTACTTC,CASSLAYSQETQYF
-,TRBV2,-,TRBJ1-2,TGTGCCAGCAGTGATTCTTTGTCAGGAGACCATCCTAACTATGGCTACACCTTC,CASSDSLSGDHPNYGYTF
many,TRBV5-1,-,TRBJ2-7,TGCGCCAGCAGCACCCTCCAGGGAGAGGGCGAGCAGTACTTC,CASSTLQGEGEQYF
-,TRBV6-2/TRBV6-3,-,TRBJ1-1,TGTGCCAGCCGTAGAGCCATGAACACTGAAGCTTTCTTT,CASRRAMNTEAFF
few,TRBV20-1,TRBD2,TRBJ2-1,TGCAGTGCCCCGACTAGCGGGAGTTTCGGTGAGCAGTTCTTC,CSAPTSGSFGEQFF
-,TRBV11-2,-,TRBJ2-3,TGTGCCAGCAGCATTAATCGGGTGGATACGCAGTATTTT,CASSINRVDTQYF
-,TRBV7-2,TRBD1,TRBJ2-5,TGTGCCAGCAGCCGGGGACAGATGGAGACCCAGTACTTC,CASSRGQMETQYF
few,TRBV7-6,TRBD2,TRBJ2-1,TGTGCCAGCAGCTGGTTAGCGGGAGGGTCCGTCACCTACAATGAGCAGTTCTTC,CASSWLAGGSVTYNEQFF
-,TRBV7-2,-,TRBJ1-4,TGTGCCAGCAGCTTAGGGGTCCTAAGGAGTGAAAAACTGTTTTTT,CASSLGVLRSEKLFF
few,TRBV6-6,-,TRBJ1-4,TGTGCCAGCAGTTCCCAAGCGACAGGCCAGGGAGAAAAACTGTTTTTT,CASSSQATGQGEKLFF
few,TRBV5-1,-,TRBJ2-4,TGCGCCAGCAGCCGCTCTGGTCGTGAGGACATTCAGTACTTC,CASSRSGREDIQYF
-,TRBV18,-,TRBJ2-7,TGTGCCAGCTCACCCCCGGGCTCCCGGGGGCTCGAGCAGTACTTC,CASSPPGSRGLEQYF
-,TRBV28,-,TRBJ2-6,TGTGCCAGCAGTCGGGATTCAGCTGGGGCCAACGTCCTGACTTTC,CASSRDSAGANVLTF
few,TRBV30,-,TRBJ1-3,TGTGCCTGCCCGACGGGCTTCTCTGGAAACACCATATATTTT,CACPTGFSGNTIYF
few,TRBV24-1,-,TRBJ2-7,TGTGCCACCAGTGATTCGCAGCTAAACTCCTACGAGCAGTACTTC,CATSDSQLNSYEQYF
few,TRBV6-2/TRBV6-3,TRBD1,TRBJ2-2,TGTGCCAGCAGCCTCCGAGGGGGCGCCGGGGAGCTGTTTTTT,CASSLRGGAGELFF
-,TRBV27,-,TRBJ2-7,TGTGCCAGCAGTTTAACCGAGCTCTCCTACGAGCAGTACTTC,CASSLTELSYEQYF
many,TRBV3-1,TRBD1,TRBJ2-1,TGTGCCAGCAGCCGTGGTCCGTTAGCAGGGGGGTTCTTC,CASSRGPLAGGFF
few,TRBV7-6,-,TRBJ1-4,TGTGCCAGCAGCCAAAAGGCCGGGGATGAAAAACTGTTTTTT,CASSQKAGDEKLFF
-,TRBV5-1,TRBD1,TRBJ2-5,TGCGCCAGCAGCTTGAATGACAGGGAATGGGGAGAGACCCAGTACTTC,CASSLNDREWGETQYF
-,TRBV6-6,-,TRBJ2-1,TGTGCCAGCACCACGGACTACAATGAGCAGTTCTTC,CASTTDYNEQFF
many,TRBV3-1,TRBD1,TRBJ2-5,TGTGCCAGCAGCCACTCGGGACAGCAAGAGACCCAGTACTTC,CASSHSGQQETQYF
-,TRBV18,-,TRBJ2-2,TGTGCCAGCTACGCTAGTGACGGCTTCACCGGGGAGCTGTTTTTT,CASYASDGFTGELFF
-,TRBV19,-,TRBJ2-7,TGTGCCAGTAGGGATACAGGCGGGATCAACTACGAGCAGTACTTC,CASRDTGGINYEQYF
-,TRBV6-2/TRBV6-3,TRBD1,TRBJ2-5,TGTGCCAGCAGTCCCATGGTGGGACAGGGAAGAGAGACCCAGTACTTC,CASSPMVGQGRETQYF